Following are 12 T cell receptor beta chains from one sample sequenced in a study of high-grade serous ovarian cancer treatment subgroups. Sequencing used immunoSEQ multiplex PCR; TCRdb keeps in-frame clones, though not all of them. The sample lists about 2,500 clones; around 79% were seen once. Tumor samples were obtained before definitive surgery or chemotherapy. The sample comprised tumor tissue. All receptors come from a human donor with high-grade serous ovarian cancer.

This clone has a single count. The CDR3 loop reads CASSFSAYEQYF. Written as DNA, the CDR3 is TGTGCCAGCAGCTTCTCAGCCTACGAGCAGTACTTC. The chain combines TRBV5-4 with TRBJ2-7; D gene unclear. The germline V gene has CDR1 SGHNT and CDR2 YYREEE (reference sequence). This CDR3 region has 12 residues. Trimming shortened V by 2 bases and J by 2 bases, and 5 bases separated the two germline ends. Using reference TRBV5-4 and TRBJ2-7 for the parts outside the CDR3, the full variable domain is ETGVTQSPTHLIKTRGQQVTLRCSSQSGHNTVSWYQQALGQGPQFIFQYYREEENGRGNFPPRFSGLQFPNYSSELNVNALELDDSALYLCASSFSAYEQYFGPGTRLTVT.

CDR3 sequence (DNA): TGTGCCAGCAGTCCCCTCGGGTACGAGCAGTACTTC. This translates into CASSPLGYEQYF. J is TRBJ2-7 and V is TRBV27, with D uncertain. The ends were cut back, 5 bases at V and 4 bases at J, with 9 bases in the middle. Germline lookup yields CDR1 MNHEY and CDR2 SMNVEV (reference sequence). The CDR3 extends over 12 amino acids.

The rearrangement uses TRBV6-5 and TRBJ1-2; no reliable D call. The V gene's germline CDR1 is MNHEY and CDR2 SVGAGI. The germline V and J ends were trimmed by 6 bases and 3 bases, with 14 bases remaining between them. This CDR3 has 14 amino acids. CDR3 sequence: CASSQTAGDYGYTF. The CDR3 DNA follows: TGTGCCAGCAGCCAGACGGCAGGAGACTATGGCTACACCTTC.

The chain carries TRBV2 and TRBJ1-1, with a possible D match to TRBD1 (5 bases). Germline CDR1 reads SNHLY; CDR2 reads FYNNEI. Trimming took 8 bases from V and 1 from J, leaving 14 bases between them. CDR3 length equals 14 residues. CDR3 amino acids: CASVRGQENTEAFF. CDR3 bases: TGTGCCAGCGTTAGGGGTCAGGAGAACACTGAAGCTTTCTTT.

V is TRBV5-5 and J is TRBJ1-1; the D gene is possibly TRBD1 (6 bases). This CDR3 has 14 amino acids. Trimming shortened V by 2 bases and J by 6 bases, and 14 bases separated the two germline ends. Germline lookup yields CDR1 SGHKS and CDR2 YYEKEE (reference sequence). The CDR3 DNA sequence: TGTGCCAGCAGCTTTGGGACACCGACCTCTGAAGCTTTCTTT. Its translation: CASSFGTPTSEAFF.

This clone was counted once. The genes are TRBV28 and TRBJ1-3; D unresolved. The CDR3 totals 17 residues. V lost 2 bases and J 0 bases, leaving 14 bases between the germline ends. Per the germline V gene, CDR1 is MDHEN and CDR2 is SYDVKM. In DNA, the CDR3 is TGTGCCAGCAGTTTAGGAGGTGGGAGCCGCTCTGGAAACACCATATATTTT. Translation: CASSLGGGSRSGNTIYF.

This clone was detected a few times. The CDR3 reads CASSLDRGLATEAFF. The CDR3 DNA is TGTGCCAGCAGCTTGGATAGGGGGCTGGCCACTGAAGCTTTCTTT. The V call is TRBV11-3, the J call TRBJ1-1; 7 nucleotides agree with TRBD1. Germline lookup yields CDR1 SGHNT and CDR2 YENEEA. CDR3 length: 15 amino acids. The V and J ends lost 3 bases and 4 bases, in that order; junction bases with no gene match: 8.

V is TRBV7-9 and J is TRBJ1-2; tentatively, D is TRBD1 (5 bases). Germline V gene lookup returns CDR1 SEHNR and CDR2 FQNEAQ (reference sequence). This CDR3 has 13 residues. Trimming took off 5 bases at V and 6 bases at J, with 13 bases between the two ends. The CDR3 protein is CASSPRAGNGYTF. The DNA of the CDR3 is TGTGCCAGCAGCCCACGGGCAGGGAATGGCTACACCTTC. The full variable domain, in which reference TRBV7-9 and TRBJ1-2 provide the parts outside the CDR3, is DTGVSQNPRHKITKRGQNVTFRCDPISEHNRLYWYRQTLGQGPEFLTYFQNEAQLEKSRLLSDRFSAERPKGSFSTLEIQRTEQGDSAMYLCASSPRAGNGYTFGSGTRLTVV.

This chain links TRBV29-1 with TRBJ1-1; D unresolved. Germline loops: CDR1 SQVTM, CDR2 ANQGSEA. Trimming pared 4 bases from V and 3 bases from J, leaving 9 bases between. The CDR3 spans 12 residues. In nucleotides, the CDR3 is TGCAGCGTTGGGATCGTCGACACTGAAGCTTTCTTT. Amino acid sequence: CSVGIVDTEAFF.

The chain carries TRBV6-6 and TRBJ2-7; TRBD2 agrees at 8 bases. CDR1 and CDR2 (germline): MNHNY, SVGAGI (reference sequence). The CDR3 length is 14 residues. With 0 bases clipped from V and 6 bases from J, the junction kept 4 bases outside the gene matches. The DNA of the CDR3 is TGTGCCAGCAGTTACTCTACTAGCGGAACCGAGCAGTACTTC. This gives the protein CASSYSTSGTEQYF.

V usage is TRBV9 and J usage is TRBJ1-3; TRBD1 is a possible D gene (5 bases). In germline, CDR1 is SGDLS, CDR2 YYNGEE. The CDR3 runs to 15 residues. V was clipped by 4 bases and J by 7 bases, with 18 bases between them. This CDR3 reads CASSRRGPRANTIYF. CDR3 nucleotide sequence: TGTGCCAGCAGCCGACGGGGCCCCCGAGCGAACACCATATATTTT.

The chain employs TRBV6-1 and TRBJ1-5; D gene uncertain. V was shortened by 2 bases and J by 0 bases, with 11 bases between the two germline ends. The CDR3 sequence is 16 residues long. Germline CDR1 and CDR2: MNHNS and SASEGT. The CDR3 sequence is CASSEYNPLSNQPQHF. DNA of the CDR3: TGTGCCAGCAGTGAATATAACCCCCTTAGCAATCAGCCCCAGCATTTT.